This T cell receptor (beta chain) stems from a study of blood T cell repertoires in COVID-19. Repertoires were generated with immunoSEQ multiplex PCR, while TCRdb's copy carries only in-frame clones and drops some. Seen here are around 150,000 clones, around 84% observed once, and the top ten hold roughly 7%. Symptom resolution, clearance, or two negative PCRs marked the recovered donors of Cohort 3. This CDR3 region has 12 residues. Germline lookup yields CDR1 SGHTA and CDR2 FQGTGA. The V gene lost 1 base and the J gene lost 3 bases, with 4 bases spanning the gap. This sequence joins TRBV7-3 and TRBJ2-7; D is unresolved. The specimen sequenced was PBMCs or T cells enriched from blood (not recorded which). The receptor's source is a man aged 50 or older who had recovered from COVID-19. CDR3 sequence (DNA): TGTGCCAGCAGCTTAAGCAGCTACGAGCAGTACTTC. It is translated as CASSLSSYEQYF.